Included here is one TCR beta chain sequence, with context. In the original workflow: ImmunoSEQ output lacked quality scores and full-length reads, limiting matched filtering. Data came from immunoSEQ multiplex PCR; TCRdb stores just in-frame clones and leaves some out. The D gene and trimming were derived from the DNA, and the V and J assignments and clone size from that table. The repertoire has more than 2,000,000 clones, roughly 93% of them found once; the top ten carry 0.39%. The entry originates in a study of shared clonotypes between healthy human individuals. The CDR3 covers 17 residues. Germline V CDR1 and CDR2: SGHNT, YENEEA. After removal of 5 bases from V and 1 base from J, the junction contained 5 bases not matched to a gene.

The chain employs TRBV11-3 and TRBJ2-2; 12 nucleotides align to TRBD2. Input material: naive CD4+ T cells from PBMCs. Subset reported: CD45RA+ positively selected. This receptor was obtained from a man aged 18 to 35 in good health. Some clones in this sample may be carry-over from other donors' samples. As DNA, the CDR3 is TGTGCCAGCAGCACCCGGACTAGCGGGGTGAACACCGGGGAGCTGTTTTTT. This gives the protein CASSTRTSGVNTGELFF.